This T cell receptor (beta chain) emerged from a study of PD-1 blockade in mismatch repair-deficient tumors. Study observations and caveats: Tumor-resident clones, often undetectable pretreatment in blood, expanded then contracted after pembrolizumab.

V shed 0 bases and J 4 bases; nucleotides not matched to a gene: 3. The CDR3 consists of 14 residues. Germline V CDR1 and CDR2: SGHDT, YYEEEE. Here immunoSEQ multiplex PCR was the method, and the copy in TCRdb shows in-frame clones only, minus some. Found here are some 120,000 clones, about 88% of them singletons; the top ten hold approximately 10%. As to this clone: Its antigen is undetermined.

The input for sequencing was peripheral blood, taken just over 70 weeks after starting pembrolizumab. The origin of this receptor is an adult with mismatch repair-deficient cancer. The gene calls are TRBV5-6 and TRBJ2-5, with 7 bases aligning to TRBD1. The CDR3 region has the DNA TGTGCCAGCAGCTTGGCCCCAGGGGGAGAGACCCAGTACTTC. It yields the protein CASSLAPGGETQYF.